The rows below give T cell receptor beta chains drawn from one sample of a study of beta chain features in type 1 diabetes. The protocol was immunoSEQ multiplex PCR, while the TCRdb copy is restricted to in-frame clones and leaves out a portion. This sample carries 550,000 to 850,000 clones, 13% of them seen once, and the ten largest clones take approximately 0.022%. Input material: naive CD4+ T cells from blood. The receptors were sampled from a man aged 18 to 35 with type 1 diabetes. Both conserved end residues are part of each CDR3. The D gene is left open where the match is weak. Where a row states a size, it is once, few, many or the class of an expanded clone; other rows omit it.

J gene,D gene,V gene,clone size,CDR3 DNA,CDR3 protein
TRBJ1-5,TRBD1,TRBV7-2,few,TGTGCCAGCAGCTTGACAGGGTCCGGGAATCAGCCCCAGCATTTT,CASSLTGSGNQPQHF
TRBJ2-3,.,TRBV29-1,.,TGCAGCGTTGGGACTACCCTAAGTCCCACAGATACGCAGTATTTT,CSVGTTLSPTDTQYF
TRBJ1-5,.,TRBV7-8,few,TGTGCCAGCAGCTTAGTTGGGGGACAGCCCCAGCATTTT,CASSLVGGQPQHF
TRBJ1-2,.,TRBV7-2,few,TGTGCCAGCAGCTTAGTTGCGGGTACGGGCGGCTACACCTTC,CASSLVAGTGGYTF
TRBJ2-1,TRBD2,TRBV7-9,.,TGTGCCAGCAGCTTAATCGCCCTAGCGGGTACCTACAATGAGCAGTTCTTC,CASSLIALAGTYNEQFF
TRBJ1-1,TRBD1,TRBV30,.,TGTGCCTGGAGTGTACCCGGGACAGGGGCGCATGAAGCTTTCTTT,CAWSVPGTGAHEAFF
TRBJ1-3,.,TRBV15,few,TGTGCCACCACCGACGGGCATGGGATCTCTGGAAACACCATATATTTT,CATTDGHGISGNTIYF
TRBJ1-1,TRBD1,TRBV6-1,few,TGTGCCAGCAGTGAAGACAGGGGGCGGGCTGAAGCTTTCTTT,CASSEDRGRAEAFF
TRBJ1-1,.,TRBV11-2,.,TGTGCCAGCAACTGGGACATCCGGTCTGAAGCTTTCTTT,CASNWDIRSEAFF
TRBJ2-5,TRBD2,TRBV6-5,few,TGTGCCAGCAGTTTGCGGGGGGGTCAAGAGACCCAGTACTTC,CASSLRGGQETQYF
TRBJ2-2,TRBD1,TRBV18,.,TGTGCCAGCTCACGTGACAGGGCCGTCAACACCGGGGAGCTGTTTTTT,CASSRDRAVNTGELFF
TRBJ1-1,.,TRBV7-6,.,TGTGCCAGCAGCTTAGCTCCGGCAGAAACGGAAGCTTTCTTT,CASSLAPAETEAFF
TRBJ2-1,.,TRBV6-1,.,TGTGCCAGCAGTGAGCAGGGACCTTCCTACAATGAGCAGTTCTTC,CASSEQGPSYNEQFF
TRBJ1-1,TRBD1,TRBV30,.,TGTGCCTGGAGTCGACAGGGAAAGGCCACTGAAGCTTTCTTT,CAWSRQGKATEAFF
TRBJ1-4,.,TRBV6-1,.,TGTGCCAGCAGCCAAGGGGACATACCAGGGAGGAAACTGTTTTTT,CASSQGDIPGRKLFF